This entry features one T cell receptor (beta chain) sequence. Its antigen is still unknown. Single viable CD3+CD4+CD8-CD45RO+ cells were sorted as the memory CD4+ T cells. The data originate from a study of memory CD4+ T cells and cytomegalovirus serostatus. Study-wide context: Donors were healthy Belgian adults, about ten CMV seropositive and under 30 seronegative.

The study's findings and limits: Median bootstrapped AUC for CMV status was approximately 0.96 originally, about 0.9 US-trained. Of under 200 reported CMV TCRbeta sequences, roughly 67 were found in memory CD4+ repertoires.

The data were produced by immunoSEQ multiplex PCR, yet TCRdb's version contains in-frame clones alone and is incomplete. This table has tens of thousands of clones, approximately 77% appearing once. The V and J ends lost 3 bases and 3 bases, in that order; junction bases with no gene match: 5. This CDR3 has 14 residues. Germline-derived CDR1 and CDR2 are GTSNPN and SVGIG (reference sequence). The V gene is TRBV30, the J gene TRBJ1-1, with TRBD1 matching over 9 bases. Sample: memory CD4+ T cells from blood. This TCR came from an adult in good health and CMV-seronegative. CDR3 DNA sequence: TGTGCCTGGAGCTACCGGGACAGGGACACTGAAGCTTTCTTT. Its translation is CAWSYRDRDTEAFF.